A single TCR beta chain is shown here with its context. Ten or more counts support this clone. Its antigen is unknown. One base away there is no much larger clone; base qualities are not given. The sample's time point label, in plain terms: individuals recovered from natural SARS-CoV-2 infection. V sheds 2 bases and J sheds 10 bases, leaving 12 bases between their ends. According to the germline V gene (reference sequence), CDR1 reads LGHDT and CDR2 reads YNNKEL. The CDR3, from cysteine to phenylalanine, totals 14 residues. The only DNA kept is the CDR3, 42 bases in frame from the first base. The record originates from a study of Ad26.COV2.S vaccination and SARS-CoV-2 variants (dated by TCRdb to the early 2020s). Some background on the complete study: TCRbeta repertoire sequencing served as the tool for gauging how specific and how broad the SARS-CoV-2-reactive T cell receptors were following Ad26.COV2.S vaccination. The TCR-sequenced set comprised roughly 30 samples: some 20 Ad26.COV2.S vaccine recipients, 5 placebo recipients and 8 SARS-CoV-2 convalescent individuals. Overall results and qualifications from the work: Non-spike TCR breadth was comparable between vaccine and placebo recipients, consistent with the vaccine containing only spike. According to the authors, total T cell responses may have been underestimated by the TCR breadth and depth analyses. After vaccination, substantial breadth of spike-specific CD8+ and CD4+ T cell responses was reported. Compared with placebo recipients, Ad26.COV2.S recipients showed higher spike-specific TCR breadth (P = 0.0014).

The immunoSEQ Assay was the method used to sequence TCRbeta CDR3 regions. After extraction, genomic DNA underwent amplification by bias-controlled multiplex PCR, followed by high-throughput sequencing. In the source study's methods: To quantify the absolute abundance of every unique TCRbeta CDR3 region, sequences were collapsed and filtered. T cell fraction was estimated by normalizing TCRbeta template counts to usable DNA, which was measured by amplifying reference genes present in all nucleated cells. Repertoire TCRs were annotated as SARS-CoV-2-specific when V gene, CDR3 amino acid sequence and J gene were exactly matched to a known reactive TCR set. The reference SARS-CoV-2 TCR set came from MIRA and was filtered for enrichment in COVID-19-positive ImmuneCODE repertoires, removing public or cross-reactive TCRs. Using the MIRA antigens, annotated TCRs were further analysed by specific ORF or by position within an ORF. Depth was the summed frequency of annotated unique rearrangements, while breadth was defined as annotated unique rearrangements over total unique productive rearrangements. TCR breadth was compared between groups using two-sided Wilcoxon rank-sum tests. TCRdb limited this immuneACCESS table to in-frame rearrangements with V and J called. A share of clones is missing; checked studies link under half to unresolved V genes, and the rest is unexplained. V, J and clone size reflect that table, while D and trimming were determined from the DNA. Across this sample there are 85,000 to 120,000 clones, with around three quarters seen only once. Of the sample, around 16% falls within the top ten clones.

The clonotype was recovered from a human donor who had recovered from COVID-19. Here the chain combines TRBV3-1 (or the pseudogene TRBV3-2) and TRBJ1-6; TRBD1 is perhaps the D gene, given 5 matching bases. Specimen: peripheral blood, collected after recovery from COVID-19. The CDR3 protein: CASSQPGPSSPLHF. The DNA sequence reads TGTGCCAGCAGCCAACCGGGACCTAGCTCACCCCTCCACTTT.